These T cell receptor beta chains were read from a single sample in a study of blood T cell repertoires in COVID-19. Profiling relied on immunoSEQ multiplex PCR, and the TCRdb table lists in-frame clones only, not all of them. Of fewer than 500,000 clones listed, around 89% are singletons. The sequenced sample consisted of PBMCs or T cells enriched from blood (not recorded which). These receptors all come from a woman aged 25-40 years with acute COVID-19. CDR3s include the opening cysteine and the closing phenylalanine or tryptophan. The order of the fields is J gene, CDR3 length, V gene, clone size, D gene, CDR3 protein, CDR3 DNA. The D gene is left open where the match is weak. Clone size is given for some rows only: seen once, a few or many times, or a class if the clone is expanded.

J: TRBJ2-5; length: 14; V: TRBV7-2; size: -; D: TRBD1; CDR3: CASSPTGTQETQYF; DNA: TGTGCCAGCAGCCCGACAGGGACCCAAGAGACCCAGTACTTC
J: TRBJ1-5; length: 16; V: TRBV27; size: -; D: TRBD1; CDR3: CASSRQGVGLSQPQHF; DNA: TGTGCCAGCAGTCGACAGGGGGTAGGTTTGAGTCAGCCCCAGCATTTT
J: TRBJ1-2; length: 16; V: TRBV4-1; size: once; D: -; CDR3: CASSQELGGWDYGYTF; DNA: TGCGCCAGCAGCCAAGAATTAGGGGGTTGGGACTATGGCTACACCTTC
J: TRBJ2-3; length: 15; V: TRBV3-1/TRBV3-2; size: -; D: -; CDR3: CASSQAGGYTDTQYF; DNA: TGTGCCAGCAGCCAAGCGGGGGGCTACACAGATACGCAGTATTTT
J: TRBJ1-2; length: 15; V: TRBV15; size: -; D: -; CDR3: CATSITQISNYGYTF; DNA: TGTGCCACCAGCATTACACAAATAAGTAACTATGGCTACACCTTC
J: TRBJ2-7; length: 12; V: TRBV12-3/TRBV12-4; size: -; D: TRBD1; CDR3: CASGTGPYEQYF; DNA: TGTGCCAGCGGGACAGGACCCTACGAGCAGTACTTC
J: TRBJ2-3; length: 14; V: TRBV9; size: -; D: -; CDR3: CASSGRGSTDTQYF; DNA: TGTGCCAGCAGCGGGAGGGGCAGCACAGATACGCAGTATTTT
J: TRBJ1-2; length: 13; V: TRBV18; size: -; D: -; CDR3: CASSNRGSDGYTF; DNA: TGTGCCAGCTCCAATAGGGGGTCTGATGGCTACACCTTC
J: TRBJ1-5; length: 16; V: TRBV6-2/TRBV6-3; size: once; D: -; CDR3: CASSYSGSLRHQPQHF; DNA: TGTGCCAGCAGTTACTCGGGCTCCCTTCGACATCAGCCCCAGCATTTT
J: TRBJ2-4; length: 17; V: TRBV5-1; size: -; D: TRBD2; CDR3: CASSFLTSGGRENIQYF; DNA: TGCGCCAGCAGCTTCTTAACTAGCGGGGGCCGGGAAAACATTCAGTACTTC
J: TRBJ2-3; length: 16; V: TRBV5-1; size: -; D: -; CDR3: CASRSWAGDGTDTQYF; DNA: TGCGCCAGCAGGTCTTGGGCAGGGGATGGCACAGATACGCAGTATTTT
J: TRBJ1-3; length: 16; V: TRBV7-7; size: -; D: -; CDR3: CASRPEGEQPGNTIYF; DNA: TGTGCCAGCAGACCTGAGGGGGAGCAACCTGGAAACACCATATATTTT
J: TRBJ2-5; length: 15; V: TRBV2; size: -; D: -; CDR3: CASRDRTSPQETQYF; DNA: TGTGCCAGCAGAGACCGGACTTCTCCCCAAGAGACCCAGTACTTC
J: TRBJ2-7; length: 15; V: TRBV6-5; size: -; D: TRBD2; CDR3: CASSSGLAGEYEQYF; DNA: TGTGCCAGCAGTTCAGGGCTAGCGGGGGAGTACGAGCAGTACTTC
J: TRBJ2-7; length: 13; V: TRBV4-3; size: once; D: -; CDR3: CASSQDGPNEQYF; DNA: TGCGCCAGCAGCCAAGATGGGCCGAACGAGCAGTACTTC
J: TRBJ1-6; length: 16; V: TRBV7-3; size: -; D: -; CDR3: CASSLMASSYNSPLHF; DNA: TGTGCCAGCAGCTTAATGGCCTCCTCCTATAATTCACCCCTCCACTTT